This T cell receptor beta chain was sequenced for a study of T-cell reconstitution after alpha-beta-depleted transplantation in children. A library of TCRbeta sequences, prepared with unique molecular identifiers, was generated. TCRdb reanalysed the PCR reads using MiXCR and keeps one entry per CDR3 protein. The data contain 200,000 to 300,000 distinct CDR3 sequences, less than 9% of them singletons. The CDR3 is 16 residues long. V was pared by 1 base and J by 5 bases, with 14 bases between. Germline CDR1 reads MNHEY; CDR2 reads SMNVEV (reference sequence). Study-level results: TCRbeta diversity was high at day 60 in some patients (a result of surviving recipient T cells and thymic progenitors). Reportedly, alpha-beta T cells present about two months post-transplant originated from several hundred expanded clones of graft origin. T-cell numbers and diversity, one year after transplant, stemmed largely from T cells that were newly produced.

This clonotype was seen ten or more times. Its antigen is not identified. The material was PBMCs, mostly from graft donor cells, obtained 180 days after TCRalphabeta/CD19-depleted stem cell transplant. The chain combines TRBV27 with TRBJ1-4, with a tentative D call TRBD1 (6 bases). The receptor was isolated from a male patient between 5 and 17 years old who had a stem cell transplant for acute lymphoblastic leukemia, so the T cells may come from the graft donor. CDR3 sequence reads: CASSLLRVTGNEKLFF. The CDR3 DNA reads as TGTGCCAGCAGTTTATTGCGGGTTACAGGGAATGAAAAACTGTTTTTT. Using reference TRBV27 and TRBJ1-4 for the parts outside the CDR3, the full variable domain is EAQVTQNPRYLITVTGKKLTVTCSQNMNHEYMSWYRQDPGLGLRQIYYSMNVEVTDKGDVPEGYKVSRKEKRNFPLILESPSPNQTSLYFCASSLLRVTGNEKLFFGSGTQLSVL.